The source of this TCR beta chain is a study of cytotoxic CD8 clonotypes in ibrutinib-treated CLL. Study-wide results and caveats: At baseline, clonality was higher than in age-matched healthy donors and correlated with CD8+ counts. Upon ibrutinib response clonality rose, and upon progression it fell back toward baseline.

CDR3 length equals 16 residues. Per the germline V gene, CDR1 is MDHEN and CDR2 is SYDVKM. The trim removed 5 bases at V and 1 base at J, leaving 7 bases unmatched. On this clone itself: Its antigen is still unknown.

TCRdb keeps only in-frame clones here, not all; method: immunoSEQ multiplex PCR. The sample includes about 130,000 clones, approximately 85% of them seen just once. The sequence came from a human donor with chronic lymphocytic leukemia. The sequences come from PBMCs, collected after 24 months of ibrutinib treatment. The V and J genes are TRBV28 and TRBJ1-4; 7 bases are shared with TRBD1. The CDR3: CASSPYRDRTNEKLFF. CDR3 bases: TGTGCCAGCAGTCCGTACAGGGACAGAACTAATGAAAAACTGTTTTTT.